Shown below are 26 T cell receptor beta chains from a single sample sequenced in a study of molecular identifiers for immune sequencing clone quantification. TCRdb analysed the PCR reads with MiXCR anew, one entry per CDR3 protein. The profile shows about half a million distinct CDR3 sequences, about 20% of them singletons. Sequencing input: naive CD8+ T cells from blood, with Jurkat cell RNA spiked in. Subset here: FACS-sorted CD8+CD4-CCR7+CD45RA+ naive T cells. Receptors originate from a human donor in good health. Some libraries in this study had Jurkat cell RNA spiked in.

V is TRBV19 and J is TRBJ2-7; 11 nucleotides agree with TRBD1. The CDR3 extends over 15 amino acids. V lost 5 bases, J lost 5 bases, and 8 bases stayed unmatched. Looked up from germline, CDR1 is LNHDA and CDR2 is SQIVND (reference sequence). The chain's CDR3 is CASSPGQGAFHEQYF. CDR3 nucleotide sequence: TGTGCCAGTAGTCCTGGACAGGGGGCTTTCCACGAGCAGTACTTC.

A few counts support this clonotype. The gene calls are TRBV13 and TRBJ2-5, with 12 positions matching TRBD1. The J segment lost 5 bases and the V segment lost 5 bases, leaving 6 bases of the junction unmatched. This CDR3 has 15 amino acids. Germline V gives CDR1 PRHDT, CDR2 FYEKMQ (reference sequence). CDR3 coding DNA: TGTGCCAGCAGCAACCGGGACAGGGGGCTGGAGACCCAGTACTTC. Residues: CASSNRDRGLETQYF. Full variable domain (outside the CDR3, taken from reference TRBV13 and TRBJ2-5): AAGVIQSPRHLIKEKRETATLKCYPIPRHDTVYWYQQGPGQDPQFLISFYEKMQSDKGSIPDRFSAQQFSDYHSELNMSSLELGDSALYFCASSNRDRGLETQYFGPGTRLLVL.

The gene calls are TRBV20-1 and TRBJ2-7; D perhaps matches TRBD2 (5 bases). Per germline, CDR1 DFQATT and CDR2 SNEGSKA (reference sequence). The CDR3 extends over 14 amino acids. The V end was cut by 0 bases, the J end by 3 bases, with 12 bases between. The CDR3 nucleotides are TGCAGTGCTAGAGAGGCGGGTGTCCTCTACGAGCAGTACTTC. Amino acids: CSAREAGVLYEQYF.

This clonotype was seen at least ten times. The gene calls are TRBV28 and TRBJ2-7; tentatively, D is TRBD2 (5 bases). V was shortened by 7 bases and J by 4 bases, with 14 bases between the two germline ends. Per germline, CDR1 MDHEN and CDR2 SYDVKM. The CDR3 has 13 amino acids. The CDR3 DNA is TGTGCCAGCAAGGGAAGCGGATCTTACGAGCAGTACTTC. It specifies CASKGSGSYEQYF. The variable domain in full, with the rest retrieved from reference TRBV28 and TRBJ2-7, is DVKVTQSSRYLVKRTGEKVFLECVQDMDHENMFWYRQDPGLGLRLIYFSYDVKMKEKGDIPEGYSVSREKKERFSLILESASTNQTSMYLCASKGSGSYEQYFGPGTRLTVT.

Of note for this clonotype: Given a much more abundant clone one base away, this may be a read error. The chain is built from TRBV4-3 and TRBJ2-3, with no clear D. V gave up 1 base and J gave up 6 bases, with 8 bases separating them. In germline, CDR1 is LGHNA, CDR2 YSLEER. The CDR3 spans 13 residues. The CDR3 bases are TGCGCCAGCAGCCAAGGGCAGCCCGATACGCAGTATTTT. It is translated as CASSQGQPDTQYF.

The sample holds many counts of this clonotype. The genes are TRBV11-2 and TRBJ2-5; D is perhaps TRBD2 (5 bases). The germline V gene has CDR1 SGHAT and CDR2 FQNNGV. Trimming took 1 base from V and 3 from J, leaving 12 bases between them. There are 15 residues in the CDR3. As DNA, the CDR3 is TGTGCCAGCAGCTTAGGACTACTATTAAAAGAGACCCAGTACTTC. It specifies CASSLGLLLKETQYF.

The chain couples TRBV4-3 to TRBJ1-2; D might be TRBD1 (5 bases). Germline V gene sequence: CDR1 LGHNA, CDR2 YSLEER. Trimming took 0 bases from V and 3 from J, leaving 11 bases between them. The CDR3 contains 15 residues. The CDR3 bases are TGCGCCAGCAGCCAAGATGGGGCGTCTTACTATGGCTACACCTTC. Its protein is CASSQDGASYYGYTF.

This clonotype came up many times. This chain joins TRBV28 and TRBJ2-3; 10 bases fit TRBD2. The V gene's germline CDR1 is MDHEN and CDR2 SYDVKM. The CDR3 runs 17 residues. Trimming removed 5 bases from V and 2 bases from J; junction bases left unmatched: 10. The CDR3 region has the DNA TGTGCCAGCAGTCCCGAGCGGGAGGGGCTATCCACAGATACGCAGTATTTT. Amino acids: CASSPEREGLSTDTQYF.

Notes on this clonotype: This may stem from a read error, because a much larger clone lies one nucleotide away. Given the absence of the conserved phenylalanine or tryptophan at the CDR3 end, a read error is likely. The chain combines TRBV2 with TRBJ2-2; 9 positions match TRBD1. Germline trimming cut 8 bases from V and 4 bases from J; bases unmatched to any gene: 8. CDR1 and CDR2 (germline): SNHLY, FYNNEI. The CDR3 is made up of 15 amino acids. CDR3 in amino acids: CASAEDRGATGELFI. CDR3 coding DNA: TGTGCCAGCGCCGAGGACAGGGGTGCCACCGGGGAGCTGTTTATT.

Only a few counts were recorded for this clonotype. The V call is TRBV6-2 or TRBV6-3, the J call TRBJ2-3, with TRBD2 matching over 7 bases. J was trimmed by 2 bases and V by 4 bases; bases with no gene match: 9. Germline CDR1 and CDR2: MNHEY and SVGEGT. The CDR3 spans 16 residues. The CDR3 bases are TGTGCCAGCAGTTGGATCAGCGGGATGTACACAGATACGCAGTATTTT. It encodes CASSWISGMYTDTQYF.

Turning to this clonotype: A read error may be the cause here, since a much bigger clone is one base away. This chain links TRBV7-2 with TRBJ1-1; TRBD1 agrees at 9 bases. Per germline, CDR1 SGHTA and CDR2 FQGNSA. The ends lost 4 bases at V and 5 bases at J; junction bases unmatched: 14. CDR3 length equals 17 residues. The CDR3 sequence is CASSSVTLGTGWTEAFF. The DNA for the CDR3 is TGTGCCAGCAGCTCAGTGACCCTAGGGACAGGGTGGACTGAAGCTTTCTTT.

The chain combines TRBV18 with TRBJ2-1; D is perhaps TRBD2 (6 bases). Germline values: CDR1 KGHSH, CDR2 LQKENI. The CDR3 extends over 15 amino acids. V shed 10 bases and J shed 13 bases, with 29 bases lying between them. In DNA, the CDR3 is TGTGCCACCGCGGCAGCGGGTTCCATCCAAGAGACCCAGTTCTTC. Translation: CATAAAGSIQETQFF.

This clonotype has ten or more counts. This sequence joins TRBV12-5 and TRBJ2-7, with D uncertain. The CDR3 consists of 16 residues. The germline gives CDR1 LGHNT, CDR2 FRNRAP. V shed 3 bases and J shed 0 bases, with 15 bases lying between them. The CDR3 DNA reads TGTGCTAGTGGTTTAAGTCCACCCCCGAGCTCCTACGAGCAGTACTTC. It encodes CASGLSPPPSSYEQYF.

This clonotype turned up a few times. This sequence joins TRBV20-1 and TRBJ2-3; 11 bases agree with TRBD1. Germline V gene data show CDR1 as DFQATT and CDR2 as SNEGSKA (reference sequence). The CDR3 spans 14 residues. CDR3 DNA: TGCAGGCTGGGGGGGACAGGGGGTCCAGATACGCAGTATTTT. It encodes CRLGGTGGPDTQYF.

This clonotype was detected ten times or more. The CDR3 DNA follows: TGCGCCAGCAGTCAACCCACCCACCATGCAGGGGACAAAGAGACCCAGTACTTC. Amino acids: CASSQPTHHAGDKETQYF. The rearrangement joins TRBV23-1 to TRBJ2-5; maybe TRBD1 (6 bases). TRBV23-1 is assigned to the ORF class and has an uncertain function. V dropped 2 bases and J dropped 3 bases, with 22 bases sitting between them. This CDR3 is 18 amino acids long.

This clonotype was counted at least ten times. V and J are TRBV19 and TRBJ2-7, with 8 bases that match TRBD1. The germline gives CDR1 LNHDA, CDR2 SQIVND (reference sequence). CDR3 length: 13 amino acids. J gave up 2 bases and V 5 bases, and 2 bases lay outside the gene matches. The CDR3 loop is CASSYRGTYEQYF. The CDR3 region has the DNA TGTGCCAGTAGTTACAGGGGGACCTACGAGCAGTACTTC. Using reference TRBV19 and TRBJ2-7 for the parts outside the CDR3, the full variable domain is DGGITQSPKYLFRKEGQNVTLSCEQNLNHDAMYWYRQDPGQGLRLIYYSQIVNDFQKGDIAEGYSVSREKKESFPLTVTSAQKNPTAFYLCASSYRGTYEQYFGPGTRLTVT.

This clonotype was counted between two and nine times. The chain carries TRBV30 and TRBJ2-5; D might be TRBD1 or TRBD2, each matching 5 bases. Germline loops: CDR1 GTSNPN, CDR2 SVGIG (reference sequence). Trimming pared 1 base from V and 5 bases from J, leaving 14 bases between. This CDR3 spans 14 amino acids. DNA for the CDR3: TGTGCCTGGAGTGCCCGGGGCAGTTGGGAGACCCAGTACTTC. This gives the protein CAWSARGSWETQYF.

This chain connects TRBV6-2 or TRBV6-3 to TRBJ2-7; tentatively, D is TRBD2 (5 bases). CDR1 is MNHEY, CDR2 SVGEGT, per germline. The CDR3 runs to 12 residues. V was cut by 5 bases and J by 6 bases, with 11 bases left in between. The CDR3, as DNA: TGTGCCAGCAGTCTAACTAGAGGCGAGCAGTACTTC. Amino acid sequence: CASSLTRGEQYF.

This clonotype has at least ten counts. The chain has TRBV11-2 and TRBJ2-3; 12 bases match TRBD2. V lost 5 bases, J lost 3 bases, and 6 bases stayed unmatched. The CDR3 is 16 amino acids. CDR1 SGHAT and CDR2 FQNNGV come from the germline V gene. The CDR3 coding sequence is TGTGCCAGCAGCCATCGAACTAGCGGGGGGACAGATACGCAGTATTTT. This codes for CASSHRTSGGTDTQYF.

Only a few counts were recorded for this clonotype. The chain couples TRBV6-2 or TRBV6-3 to TRBJ2-7; a weak D match, TRBD2 (5 bases). Trimming shortened V by 6 bases and J by 2 bases, and 14 bases separated the two germline ends. CDR3 size: 14 residues. Germline values: CDR1 MNHEY, CDR2 SVGEGT. This CDR3 is CASSPVGLTYEQYF. The CDR3 DNA reads TGTGCCAGCAGCCCCGTTGGACTTACCTACGAGCAGTACTTC.

The chain combines TRBV12-3 or TRBV12-4 with TRBJ2-1; the D gene is possibly TRBD2 (5 bases). V gave up 1 base and J gave up 9 bases, with 19 bases separating them. The CDR3 loop spans 16 amino acids. The CDR3 here is CASSLDSGPQAGEQFF. Written as DNA, the CDR3 is TGTGCCAGCAGTTTAGATTCCGGACCGCAGGCGGGTGAGCAGTTCTTC.

The chain carries TRBV20-1 and TRBJ2-7, with 8 bases identical to TRBD1. This CDR3 has 17 residues. Trimming at V came to 0 bases and at J to 2 bases, leaving 12 bases not matched to a gene. Germline V CDR1 and CDR2: DFQATT, SNEGSKA (reference sequence). The CDR3 loop is CSARDQVRGQEPYEQYF. In DNA, the CDR3 is TGCAGTGCTAGAGACCAAGTTCGGGGACAGGAACCCTACGAGCAGTACTTC.

This clonotype appeared a few times. The genes are TRBV30 and TRBJ1-3; D is unclear. Trimming removed 3 bases from V and 0 bases from J, with 3 bases in between. This CDR3 is 12 amino acids long. Per the germline V gene, CDR1 is GTSNPN and CDR2 is SVGIG (reference sequence). This chain's CDR3 is CAWSPSGNTIYF. The CDR3 region has the DNA TGTGCCTGGAGCCCCTCTGGAAACACCATATATTTT.

In this sample, this clonotype turned up a few times. The chain employs TRBV3-1 and TRBJ2-2, with D tentatively TRBD2 (5 bases). Trimming left V 4 bases short and J 1 base short, with 7 bases between. Germline-derived CDR1 and CDR2 are LGHDT and YNNKEL (reference sequence). CDR3 length: 14 amino acids. The CDR3 here is CASSPGMNTGELFF. The CDR3 nucleotides read TGTGCCAGCAGCCCCGGGATGAACACCGGGGAGCTGTTTTTT.

This clonotype was observed many times. CDR3 region: CSARDRGTSSRDQHF. For the CDR3, the DNA is TGCAGTGCTAGAGATAGGGGGACATCGTCGAGAGACCAGCATTTT. The chain is built from TRBV20-1 and TRBJ1-5; D is possibly TRBD1 (6 bases). Trimming removed 0 bases from V and 12 bases from J, with 21 bases in between. This CDR3 contains 15 residues. Germline lookup yields CDR1 DFQATT and CDR2 SNEGSKA (reference sequence).

For this clonotype: Just one base apart from a much larger clone, this may be a read error. V and J are TRBV28 and TRBJ2-2; 8 positions match TRBD2. The CDR3 runs to 17 residues. Germline V gene lookup returns CDR1 MDHEN and CDR2 SYDVKM. In DNA form, the CDR3 reads TGTACCAGCAGTTTACCGTTGACTAGCGAGAACACCGGGGAGCTGTTTTTT. Protein product: CTSSLPLTSENTGELFF.